The entry below describes one TCR beta chain. This record belongs to a study of blood T cell repertoires in COVID-19. Measured with immunoSEQ multiplex PCR; TCRdb has only the in-frame clones, and not every one. The sample lists about 370,000 clones, more than 80% seen once, with around 1% in the top ten. V was clipped by 5 bases and J by 6 bases, with 17 bases between them. CDR1 and CDR2 from the germline V gene are MNHEY and SMNVEV (reference sequence). This CDR3 is built from 15 residues. This chain connects TRBV27 to TRBJ2-1; D remains unclear. This TCR came from a young man who had recovered from COVID-19. The sequencing sample was made of PBMCs or T cells enriched from blood (not recorded which). The CDR3 nucleotides are TGTGCCAGCAGTCCCGCCAGAATCATGCCCAATGAGCAGTTCTTC. This sequence encodes CASSPARIMPNEQFF.